This is a list of T cell receptor beta chains from one sample in a study of T cells in Graves' hyperthyroidism and ophthalmopathy. TCRdb fed the multiplex PCR reads into MiXCR, producing one record per CDR3 protein. The sample shows around 600,000 distinct CDR3 sequences, roughly 15% of them seen only once. The specimen sequenced was blood. These receptors all stem from a woman aged 50 to 60 with Graves' ophthalmopathy. Each CDR3 is given with its conserved first and last residue. The D gene is left open where the match is weak. Rows give clone size only sometimes, using once, few, many, or a class for an expanded clone.

NA	many	TRBJ2-7	TRBV4-3	CASSQGTLSYEQYF	TGCGCCAGCAGCCAAGGGACACTCTCCTACGAGCAGTACTTC
NA	many	TRBJ1-2	TRBV12-3/TRBV12-4	CASSSRQGDYGYTF	TGTGCCAGCAGTTCGCGGCAGGGTGATTATGGCTACACCTTC
NA	many	TRBJ2-7	TRBV2	CASSESGGGLYEQYF	TGTGCCAGCAGTGAATCCGGGGGCGGGCTCTACGAGCAGTACTTC
NA	many	TRBJ2-7	TRBV2	CASSGGTDQNYEQYF	TGTGCCAGCAGTGGCGGGACAGACCAGAACTACGAGCAGTACTTC
TRBD2	many	TRBJ2-3	TRBV18	CASSQGLAVTDTQYF	TGTGCCAGCTCACAGGGACTAGCGGTCACAGATACGCAGTATTTT
TRBD2	many	TRBJ2-1	TRBV7-2	CASSWGLAGSYNEQFF	TGTGCCAGCAGCTGGGGACTAGCGGGTTCCTACAATGAGCAGTTCTTC
NA	once	TRBJ2-7	TRBV20-1	CSASRQIHEQYF	TGCAGTGCTAGTAGGCAGATTCACGAGCAGTACTTC
NA	few	TRBJ2-7	TRBV4-1	CASSQQVASQPGEQYF	TGCGCCAGCAGCCAGCAGGTGGCTAGCCAACCTGGCGAGCAGTACTTC
NA	many	TRBJ2-7	TRBV12-3/TRBV12-4	CASSLGFFYEQYF	TGTGCCAGCAGTTTAGGGTTCTTCTACGAGCAGTACTTC
NA	few	TRBJ1-2	TRBV19	CASSRRTTTNYGYTF	TGTGCCAGTAGTCGCAGGACTACAACTAACTATGGCTACACCTTC
NA	once	TRBJ2-2	TRBV9	CASSVLINTGELFF	TGTGCCAGCAGCGTACTTATTAACACCGGGGAGCTGTTTTTT
TRBD1	many	TRBJ1-5	TRBV20-1	CSARTQGGNQPQHF	TGCAGTGCTAGAACACAGGGGGGCAATCAGCCCCAGCATTTT
TRBD2	many	TRBJ2-7	TRBV2	CASSEVASGMNEQYF	TGTGCCAGCAGTGAAGTGGCTAGCGGGATGAACGAGCAGTACTTC
TRBD1	NA	TRBJ1-1	TRBV18	CASSPRDRIDYTEAFF	TGTGCCAGCTCACCCCGGGACAGGATTGATTACACTGAAGCTTTCTTT
TRBD1	many	TRBJ2-7	TRBV13	CASSPSGQGYYEQYF	TGTGCCAGCAGCCCCTCGGGACAGGGGTACTACGAGCAGTACTTC
TRBD2	many	TRBJ2-3	TRBV6-1	CASSNPGLAGGRDTQYF	TGTGCCAGCAGCAACCCGGGACTAGCGGGAGGGCGAGATACGCAGTATTTT
NA	NA	TRBJ1-2	TRBV30	CAWGHRLGYTF	TGTGCCTGGGGACATCGCCTTGGCTACACCTTC
TRBD1	many	TRBJ2-1	TRBV3-1	CASSPWARGSYNEQFF	TGTGCCAGCAGCCCATGGGCCAGGGGGTCCTACAATGAGCAGTTCTTC
TRBD2	many	TRBJ2-5	TRBV20-1	CSASPRLAGLGEETQYF	TGCAGTGCTAGTCCCCGTCTAGCGGGATTAGGGGAAGAGACCCAGTACTTC
TRBD1	NA	TRBJ2-7	TRBV2	CASKTGGDEQYF	TGTGCCAGCAAGACAGGGGGCGACGAGCAGTACTTC
TRBD2	NA	TRBJ2-1	TRBV9	CASSVASGSSDEQFF	TGTGCCAGCAGCGTAGCTAGCGGGAGTTCTGATGAGCAGTTCTTC
TRBD2	many	TRBJ2-1	TRBV29-1	CSVDSPEAGGFYNEQFF	TGCAGCGTTGATTCGCCGGAGGCGGGAGGATTTTACAATGAGCAGTTCTTC
NA	NA	TRBJ1-3	TRBV10-2	CASSDLGGPGNTIYF	TGCGCCAGCAGTGATTTGGGCGGCCCTGGAAACACCATATATTTT
TRBD2	few	TRBJ2-4	TRBV28	CASSLSGGLKNIQYF	TGTGCCAGCAGTTTATCGGGAGGGCTGAAAAACATTCAGTACTTC
TRBD1	many	TRBJ1-6	TRBV30	CAWSSGGQGYSPLHF	TGTGCCTGGAGTAGCGGAGGACAGGGTTATTCACCCCTCCACTTT
TRBD1	NA	TRBJ2-6	TRBV29-1	CSVEEGVQGAAGANVLTF	TGCAGCGTTGAAGAGGGAGTCCAGGGGGCAGCAGGGGCCAACGTCCTGACTTTC
NA	NA	TRBJ2-1	TRBV20-1	CSAIKDLVLVEQFF	TGCAGTGCTATAAAAGACCTTGTTTTGGTTGAGCAGTTCTTC
TRBD1	many	TRBJ2-1	TRBV3-1	CASSPTGTGEHNEQFF	TGTGCCAGCAGCCCGACCGGGACAGGGGAACACAATGAGCAGTTCTTC
TRBD1	few	TRBJ2-7	TRBV27	CVSSPRTGHWYEQYF	TGTGTCAGCAGTCCGCGGACAGGCCATTGGTACGAGCAGTACTTC